The clone carrying this T cell receptor beta chain was picked up one time. Its matching antigen is unknown. A junction boundary mismatches the germline segment, possibly from a read error. The sample carries other DNA sequences with the same CDR3. CDR3 length: 16 amino acids. Per germline, CDR1 SGDLS and CDR2 YYNGEE. 60 Vbeta and 13 Jbeta primers were used in PCR. This table comes from immunoSEQ multiplex PCR, and its TCRdb copy is limited to in-frame clones, with some not included. This sample yields 89,000 or so clones, of which over 60% are seen a single time; about 4.2% belongs to the top ten. The data stem from a study of cytomegalovirus exposure and HLA in healthy donors. About the research overall: Early release data held tens of millions of unique TCRs from HLA-typed donors. Clustering assigned 70% to 90% of the approximately 400 genotyped donors to the Caucasian-associated ancestry cluster.

Findings and limits, study-wide: In the analysis, some V segments, TRBV6-2 and TRBV6-3 included, were excluded as indistinguishable.

The sequence came from a man in his 60s in good health and CMV-seronegative. The sample consisted of PBMCs. The rearrangement joins TRBV9 to TRBJ1-3; 7 bases are a match to TRBD1. In DNA form, the CDR3 reads TGTGCCAGCAGCCTAGGGGGACAGCTCTCTGGGAACACCATATATTTT. Encoded protein: CASSLGGQLSGNTIYF.